The 3 T cell receptor beta chains listed next were all sequenced from one sample in a study of blood T cells in healthy people across ages. For the second PCR, which ran for 7 to 11 cycles, a sample-barcoded 5' primer and a J-beta primer mix were used. TCRdb recomputed calls from the 5' RACE reads with MiXCR, one row per CDR3 protein. The sample yields about 640,000 distinct CDR3 sequences, roughly 50% seen once. Sequenced input: blood. The receptor source for this set is a man aged 60-69 years in good health.

The genes are TRBV20-1 and TRBJ2-4, with 12 bases that match TRBD2. TRBJ2-7 matches the DNA end more closely, so the J call is doubtful. CDR1 and CDR2 (germline): DFQATT, SNEGSKA (reference sequence). This CDR3 spans 15 amino acids. DNA for the CDR3: TGCAGTGCCCCTAGGACTAGCGGGGTCAGCTACGAGCAGTACTTC. The encoded protein is CSAPRTSGVSYEQYF.

The chain is built from TRBV4-1 and TRBJ1-4; 10 bases align to TRBD1. The V segment lost 1 base and the J segment 4 bases; nucleotides outside the gene matches: 3. Germline V gives CDR1 MGHRA, CDR2 YSYEKL. The CDR3 consists of 16 residues. The CDR3: CASSQAGTGVNEKLFF. CDR3 bases: TGCGCCAGCAGCCAAGCGGGGACAGGGGTTAATGAAAAACTGTTTTTT.

The chain has TRBV6-5 and TRBJ2-3; D assignment may be TRBD1 or TRBD2 (6 bases each). Per the germline V gene, CDR1 is MNHEY and CDR2 is SVGAGI. The length of the CDR3 is 13 residues. Between the trimmed V and J ends, which lost 8 bases and 3 bases, there was a span of 12 bases. CDR3 DNA: TGTGCCAGCCGCCGGGGGCGAACAGATACGCAGTATTTT. Translating it yields CASRRGRTDTQYF.